Listed below are T cell receptor beta chains from one sample, sequenced in a study of response to subunit inactivated influenza vaccine. TCRdb re-analysed the RT-PCR reads in MiXCR, keeping a single row per CDR3 protein. Among roughly 460,000 distinct CDR3 sequences listed, approximately 9.9% were seen once. The input for sequencing was PBMCs from blood, taken 45 days after vaccination. These receptors all come from a man aged 45-65 years who received an inactivated influenza vaccine. The CDR3 runs from the conserved cysteine through the conserved F or W. The order of the fields is V gene, J gene, D gene, clone size, CDR3 protein, CDR3 DNA. A D gene is named only where the DNA matches it firmly. The size of a clone is reported for some rows only, either as once, few or many, or as a class for expanded clones.

>TRBV20-1|TRBJ2-3|TRBD2|NA
CCARDPLAGVRGDTQYF
TGCTGTGCTAGAGACCCGCTAGCGGGAGTCCGGGGAGATACGCAGTATTTT
>TRBV10-3|TRBJ2-1|NA|NA
CAISEGKGGGSSYNEQFF
TGTGCCATCAGTGAGGGTAAGGGGGGGGGCAGCTCCTACAATGAGCAGTTCTTC
>TRBV12-3/TRBV12-4|TRBJ2-7|TRBD2|many
CASSPPLAGVYEQYF
TGTGCCAGCAGCCCCCCCCTAGCGGGAGTCTACGAGCAGTACTTC
>TRBV20-1|TRBJ2-2|NA|NA
CSALKTGSTGELFF
TGCAGTGCGCTAAAAACAGGGTCCACCGGGGAGCTGTTTTTT
>TRBV15|TRBJ1-1|NA|few
CATSREAGGTTEAFF
TGTGCCACCAGCAGAGAAGCCGGGGGTACCACTGAAGCTTTCTTT
>TRBV28|TRBJ2-3|NA|few
CASSHSPGLGTSTDTQYF
TGTGCCAGCAGTCATTCTCCGGGACTGGGCACTAGCACAGATACGCAGTATTTT
>TRBV10-2|TRBJ2-7|TRBD1|few
CASSESIVGQGAYEQYF
TGCGCCAGCAGTGAGTCGATAGTCGGACAGGGGGCCTACGAGCAGTACTTC
>TRBV7-2|TRBJ2-7|NA|few
CASSLWDRSDEQYF
TGTGCCAGCAGCTTATGGGACCGGTCGGACGAGCAGTACTTC
>TRBV29-1|TRBJ2-5|NA|NA
CSVDGADLEETQYF
TGCAGCGTTGACGGAGCCGATCTTGAGGAGACCCAGTACTTC
>TRBV19|TRBJ1-1|NA|NA
CASSTPTAPLNTEAFF
TGTGCCAGTAGTACCCCGACTGCCCCTCTGAACACTGAAGCTTTCTTT
>TRBV4-2|TRBJ2-1|TRBD2|many
CASSQVSGREQFF
TGTGCCAGCAGCCAAGTTAGCGGGAGGGAGCAGTTCTTC
>TRBV6-1|TRBJ1-2|TRBD1|few
CASSEPGQGKDGYTF
TGTGCCAGCAGTGAACCGGGACAGGGGAAGGATGGCTACACCTTC
>TRBV5-1|TRBJ2-5|TRBD2|NA
CASSPSGLAETQYF
TGCGCCAGCAGCCCGTCGGGACTAGCAGAGACCCAGTACTTC
>TRBV6-1|TRBJ2-2|NA|few
CASSSPGGNTGELFF
TGTGCCAGCAGTAGCCCCGGGGGGAACACCGGGGAGCTGTTTTTT
>TRBV6-1|TRBJ1-2|NA|few
CASSTNRQTIANYGYTF
TGTGCCAGCAGTACCAACCGACAGACTATAGCTAACTATGGCTACACCTTC
>TRBV29-1|TRBJ2-3|TRBD2|many
CSVEPRAGERMGTDTQYF
TGCAGCGTTGAACCTCGAGCGGGAGAAAGGATGGGCACAGATACGCAGTATTTT
>TRBV11-2|TRBJ1-2|NA|few
CASSLDRSGYTF
TGTGCCAGCAGCTTAGATCGTAGTGGCTACACCTTC
>TRBV12-3/TRBV12-4|TRBJ2-1|NA|NA
CASSTSRSGREQFF
TGTGCCAGCAGCACTAGCCGTTCGGGTCGCGAGCAGTTCTTC
>TRBV3-1|TRBJ2-3|NA|NA
CASSNFDTQYF
TGTGCCAGCAGCAACTTTGATACGCAGTATTTT
>TRBV30|TRBJ2-3|TRBD1|few
CACRDREEWVDTQYF
TGTGCCTGCCGGGACAGGGAAGAGTGGGTAGATACGCAGTATTTT
>TRBV28|TRBJ2-2|NA|NA
CASSFPLDTGELFF
TGTGCCAGCAGTTTTCCCCTAGACACCGGGGAGCTGTTTTTT
>TRBV6-2/TRBV6-3|TRBJ2-5|TRBD2|few
CASSPGLAAETQYF
TGTGCCAGCAGTCCCGGACTAGCGGCAGAGACCCAGTACTTC
>TRBV5-1|TRBJ2-3|TRBD2|few
CASSLSSGGADTQYF
TGCGCCAGCAGCTTGAGTAGCGGGGGGGCCGATACGCAGTATTTT
>TRBV7-2|TRBJ2-7|TRBD2|many
CASSLVRTSGISYEQYF
TGTGCCAGCAGCTTAGTAAGGACTAGCGGGATTTCCTACGAGCAGTACTTC
>TRBV29-1|TRBJ2-1|NA|many
CSVVPAASSYNEQFF
TGCAGCGTAGTACCGGCGGCTTCCTCCTACAATGAGCAGTTCTTC
>TRBV29-1|TRBJ2-2|NA|many
CSVMPSPANTGELFF
TGCAGCGTAATGCCTAGCCCCGCGAACACCGGGGAGCTGTTTTTT
>TRBV7-3|TRBJ2-3|TRBD1|NA
CASSTTGFKDTQYF
TGTGCCAGCAGCACGACAGGGTTCAAGGATACGCAGTATTTT
>TRBV20-1|TRBJ2-1|TRBD2|few
CSAKTGRNNEQFF
TGCAGTGCTAAAACCGGGAGGAACAATGAGCAGTTCTTC
>TRBV28|TRBJ2-3|NA|NA
CASSQRSDQDTQYF
TGTGCCAGCAGTCAGAGGTCCGATCAAGATACGCAGTATTTT
>TRBV18|TRBJ2-1|TRBD1|NA
CASARDRLSSYNEQFF
TGTGCCAGCGCTCGGGACAGGCTAAGCTCCTACAATGAGCAGTTCTTC
>TRBV6-2/TRBV6-3|TRBJ2-1|TRBD1|many
CASSYSIGGLRNEQFF
TGTGCCAGCAGTTACAGCATAGGGGGCTTACGGAATGAGCAGTTCTTC
>TRBV2|TRBJ2-1|NA|NA
CASSEGVDPFKGEQFF
TGTGCCAGCAGTGAAGGAGTGGATCCATTCAAGGGTGAGCAGTTCTTC
>TRBV3-1|TRBJ2-1|TRBD2|few
CASSSLAGGGEQFF
TGTGCCAGCTCTAGTCTAGCGGGGGGCGGTGAGCAGTTCTTC